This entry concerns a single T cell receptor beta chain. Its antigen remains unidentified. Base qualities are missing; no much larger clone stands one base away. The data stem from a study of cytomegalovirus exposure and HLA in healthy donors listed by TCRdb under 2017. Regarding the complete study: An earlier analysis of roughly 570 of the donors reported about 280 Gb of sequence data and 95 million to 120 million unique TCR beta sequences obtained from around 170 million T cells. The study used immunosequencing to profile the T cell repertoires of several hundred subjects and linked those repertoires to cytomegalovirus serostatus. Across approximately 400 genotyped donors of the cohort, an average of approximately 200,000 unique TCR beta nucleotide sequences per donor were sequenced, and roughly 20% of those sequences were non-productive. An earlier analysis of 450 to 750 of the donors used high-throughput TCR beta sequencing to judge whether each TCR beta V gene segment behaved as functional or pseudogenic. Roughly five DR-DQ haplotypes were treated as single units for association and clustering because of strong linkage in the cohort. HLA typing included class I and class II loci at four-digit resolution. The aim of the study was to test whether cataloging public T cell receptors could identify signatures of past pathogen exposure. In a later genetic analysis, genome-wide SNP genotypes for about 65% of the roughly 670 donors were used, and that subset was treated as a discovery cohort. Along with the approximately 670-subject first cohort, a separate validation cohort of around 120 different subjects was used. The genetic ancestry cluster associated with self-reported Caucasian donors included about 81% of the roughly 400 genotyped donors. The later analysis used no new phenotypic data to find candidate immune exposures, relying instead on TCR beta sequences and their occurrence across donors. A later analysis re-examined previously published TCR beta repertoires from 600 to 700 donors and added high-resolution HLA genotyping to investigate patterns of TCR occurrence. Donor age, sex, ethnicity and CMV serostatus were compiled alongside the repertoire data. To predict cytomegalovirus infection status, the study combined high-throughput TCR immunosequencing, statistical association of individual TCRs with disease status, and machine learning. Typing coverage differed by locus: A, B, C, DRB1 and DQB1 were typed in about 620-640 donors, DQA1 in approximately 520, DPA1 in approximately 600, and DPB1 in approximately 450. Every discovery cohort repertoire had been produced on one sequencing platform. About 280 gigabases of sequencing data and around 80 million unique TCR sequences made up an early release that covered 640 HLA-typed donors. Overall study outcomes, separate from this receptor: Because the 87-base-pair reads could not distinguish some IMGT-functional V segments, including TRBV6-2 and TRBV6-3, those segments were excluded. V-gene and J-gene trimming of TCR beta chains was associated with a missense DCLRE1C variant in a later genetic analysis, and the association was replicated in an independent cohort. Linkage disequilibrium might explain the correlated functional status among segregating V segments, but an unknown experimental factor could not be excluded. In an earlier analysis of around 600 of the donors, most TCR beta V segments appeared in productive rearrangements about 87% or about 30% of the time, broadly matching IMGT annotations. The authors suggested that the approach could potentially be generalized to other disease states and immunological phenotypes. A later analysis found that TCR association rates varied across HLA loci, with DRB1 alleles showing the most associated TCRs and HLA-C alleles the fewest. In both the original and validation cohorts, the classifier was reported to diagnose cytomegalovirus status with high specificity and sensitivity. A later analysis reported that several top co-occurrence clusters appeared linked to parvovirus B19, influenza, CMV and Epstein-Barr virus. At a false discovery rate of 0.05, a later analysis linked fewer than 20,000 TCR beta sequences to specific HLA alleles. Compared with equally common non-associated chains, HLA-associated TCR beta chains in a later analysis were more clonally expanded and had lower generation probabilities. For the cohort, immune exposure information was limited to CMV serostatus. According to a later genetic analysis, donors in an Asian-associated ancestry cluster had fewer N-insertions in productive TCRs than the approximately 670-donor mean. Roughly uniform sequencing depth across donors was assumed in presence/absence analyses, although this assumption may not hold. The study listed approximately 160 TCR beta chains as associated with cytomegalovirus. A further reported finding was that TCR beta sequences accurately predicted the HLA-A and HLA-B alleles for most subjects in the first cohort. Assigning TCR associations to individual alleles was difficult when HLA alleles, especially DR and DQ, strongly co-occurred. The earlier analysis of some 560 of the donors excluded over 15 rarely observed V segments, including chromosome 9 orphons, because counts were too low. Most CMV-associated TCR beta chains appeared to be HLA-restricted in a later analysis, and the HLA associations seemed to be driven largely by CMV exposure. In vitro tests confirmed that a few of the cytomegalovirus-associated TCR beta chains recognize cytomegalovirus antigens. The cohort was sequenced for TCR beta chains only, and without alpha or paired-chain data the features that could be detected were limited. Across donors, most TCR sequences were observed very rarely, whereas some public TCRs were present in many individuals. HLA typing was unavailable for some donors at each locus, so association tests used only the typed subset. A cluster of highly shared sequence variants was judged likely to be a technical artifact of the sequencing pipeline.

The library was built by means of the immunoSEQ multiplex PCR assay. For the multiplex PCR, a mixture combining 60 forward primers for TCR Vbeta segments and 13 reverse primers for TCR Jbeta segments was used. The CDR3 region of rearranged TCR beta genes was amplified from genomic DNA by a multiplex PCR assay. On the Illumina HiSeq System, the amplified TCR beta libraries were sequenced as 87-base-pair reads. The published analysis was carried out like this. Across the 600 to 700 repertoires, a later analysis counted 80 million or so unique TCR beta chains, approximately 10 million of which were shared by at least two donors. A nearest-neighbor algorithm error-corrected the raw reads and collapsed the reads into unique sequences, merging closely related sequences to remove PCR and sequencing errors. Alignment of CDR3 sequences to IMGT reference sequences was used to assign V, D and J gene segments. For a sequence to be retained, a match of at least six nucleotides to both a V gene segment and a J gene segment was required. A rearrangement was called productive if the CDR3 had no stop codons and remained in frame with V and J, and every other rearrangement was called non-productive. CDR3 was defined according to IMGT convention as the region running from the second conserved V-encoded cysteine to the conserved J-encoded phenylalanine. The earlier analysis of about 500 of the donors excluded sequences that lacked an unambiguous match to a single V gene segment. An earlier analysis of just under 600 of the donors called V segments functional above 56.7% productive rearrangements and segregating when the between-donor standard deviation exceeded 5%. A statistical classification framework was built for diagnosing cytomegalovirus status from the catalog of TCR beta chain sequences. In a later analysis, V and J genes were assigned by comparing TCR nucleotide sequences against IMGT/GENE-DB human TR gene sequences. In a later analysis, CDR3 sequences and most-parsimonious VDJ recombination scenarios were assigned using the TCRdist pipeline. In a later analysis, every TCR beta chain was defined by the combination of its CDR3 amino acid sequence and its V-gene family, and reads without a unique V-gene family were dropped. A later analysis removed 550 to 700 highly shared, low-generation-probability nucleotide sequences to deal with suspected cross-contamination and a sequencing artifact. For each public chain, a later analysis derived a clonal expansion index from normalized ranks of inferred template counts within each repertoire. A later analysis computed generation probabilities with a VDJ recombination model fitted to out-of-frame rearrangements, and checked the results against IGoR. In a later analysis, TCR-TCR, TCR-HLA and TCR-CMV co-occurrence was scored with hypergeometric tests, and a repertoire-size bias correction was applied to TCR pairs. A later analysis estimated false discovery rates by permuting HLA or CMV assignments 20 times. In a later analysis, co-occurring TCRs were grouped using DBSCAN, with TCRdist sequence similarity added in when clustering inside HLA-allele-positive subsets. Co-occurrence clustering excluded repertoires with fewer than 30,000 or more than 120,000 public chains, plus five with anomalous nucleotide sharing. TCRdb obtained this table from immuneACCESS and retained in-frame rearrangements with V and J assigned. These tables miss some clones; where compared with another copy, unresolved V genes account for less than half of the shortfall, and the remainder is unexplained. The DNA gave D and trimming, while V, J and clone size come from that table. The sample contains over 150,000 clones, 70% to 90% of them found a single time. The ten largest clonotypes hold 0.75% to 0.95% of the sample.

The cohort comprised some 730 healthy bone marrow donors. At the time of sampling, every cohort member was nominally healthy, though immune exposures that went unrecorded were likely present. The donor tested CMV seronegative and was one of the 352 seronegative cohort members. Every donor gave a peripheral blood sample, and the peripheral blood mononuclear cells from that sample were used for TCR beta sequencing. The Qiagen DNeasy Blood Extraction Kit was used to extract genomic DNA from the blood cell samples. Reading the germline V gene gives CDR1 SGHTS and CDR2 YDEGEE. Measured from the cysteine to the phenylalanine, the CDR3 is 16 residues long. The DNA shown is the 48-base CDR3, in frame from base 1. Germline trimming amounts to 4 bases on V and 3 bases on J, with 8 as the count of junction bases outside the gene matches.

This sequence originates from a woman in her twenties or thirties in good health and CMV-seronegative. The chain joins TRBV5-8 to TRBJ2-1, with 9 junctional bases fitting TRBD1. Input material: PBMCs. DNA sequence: TGTGCCAGCAGCCGAAAGGGGGGACAGGGCTACAATGAGCAGTTCTTC. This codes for CASSRKGGQGYNEQFF.